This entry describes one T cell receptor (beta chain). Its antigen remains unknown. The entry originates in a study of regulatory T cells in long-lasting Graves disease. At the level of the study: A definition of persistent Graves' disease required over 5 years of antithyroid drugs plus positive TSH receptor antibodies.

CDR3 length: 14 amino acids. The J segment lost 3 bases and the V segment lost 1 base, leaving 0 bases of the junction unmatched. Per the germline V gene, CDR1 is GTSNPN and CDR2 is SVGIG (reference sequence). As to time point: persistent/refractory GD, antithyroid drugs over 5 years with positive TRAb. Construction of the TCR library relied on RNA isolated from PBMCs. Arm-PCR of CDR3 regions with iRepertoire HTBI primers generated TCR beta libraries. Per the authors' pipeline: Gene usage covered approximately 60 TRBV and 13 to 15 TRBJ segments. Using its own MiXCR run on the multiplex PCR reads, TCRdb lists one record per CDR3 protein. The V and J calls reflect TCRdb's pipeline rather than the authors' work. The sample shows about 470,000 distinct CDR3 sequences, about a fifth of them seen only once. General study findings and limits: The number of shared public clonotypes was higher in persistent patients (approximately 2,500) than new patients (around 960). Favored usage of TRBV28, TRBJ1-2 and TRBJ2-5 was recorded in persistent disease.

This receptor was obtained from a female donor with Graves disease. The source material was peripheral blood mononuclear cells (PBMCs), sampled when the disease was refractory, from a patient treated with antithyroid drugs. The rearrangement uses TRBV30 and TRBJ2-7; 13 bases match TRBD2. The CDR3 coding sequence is TGTGCCTGGAGTGGGACTAGCGGGAGCTACGAGCAGTACTTC. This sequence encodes CAWSGTSGSYEQYF.